A selection of T cell receptor beta chains follows, all from one sample in a study of T-cell reconstitution after alpha-beta-depleted transplantation in children. TCRdb recomputed calls from the PCR reads with MiXCR, one row per CDR3 protein. The data show around 670,000 distinct CDR3 sequences, about 12% seen once. The specimen was PBMCs, collected before TCRalphabeta/CD19-depleted stem cell transplant. All receptors derive from a girl aged 2-10 years with congenital amegakaryocytic thrombocytopenia, due to receive a stem cell transplant. CDR3s include the opening cysteine and the closing phenylalanine or tryptophan. The order of the fields is J gene, D gene, V gene, clone size, CDR3 DNA, CDR3 protein. A D gene is named only where the DNA matches it firmly. Expanded clones get a size class; other rows say once, few or many, or leave the size out.

j_gene: TRBJ2-7; d_gene: -; v_gene: TRBV12-3/TRBV12-4; abundance: many; CDR3nt: TGTGCCAGCAGCGACGCGGGACAGTCATACGAGCAGTACTTC; CDR3aa: CASSDAGQSYEQYF
j_gene: TRBJ2-7; d_gene: TRBD2; v_gene: TRBV20-1; abundance: few; CDR3nt: TGCAGTGCTAGAGGCGGACTAGAAGGCGAGCAGTACTTC; CDR3aa: CSARGGLEGEQYF
j_gene: TRBJ1-5; d_gene: TRBD1; v_gene: TRBV5-1; abundance: -; CDR3nt: TGCGCCAGCAGCTCCGGGACAGGGCCCAATCAGCCCCAGCATTTT; CDR3aa: CASSSGTGPNQPQHF
j_gene: TRBJ2-7; d_gene: -; v_gene: TRBV14; abundance: many; CDR3nt: TGTGCCAGCAGCAGATCCTCCCCCACTTACGAGCAGTACTTC; CDR3aa: CASSRSSPTYEQYF
j_gene: TRBJ2-7; d_gene: -; v_gene: TRBV5-5; abundance: many; CDR3nt: TGTGCCAGCACATCAACCCGTGGGGGGAATACCTACGAGCAGTACTTC; CDR3aa: CASTSTRGGNTYEQYF
j_gene: TRBJ2-1; d_gene: TRBD2; v_gene: TRBV20-1; abundance: many; CDR3nt: TGCAGTGCCCCTAAGGCGGGAGAGCTCAATGAGCAGTTCTTC; CDR3aa: CSAPKAGELNEQFF
j_gene: TRBJ1-1; d_gene: TRBD1; v_gene: TRBV29-1; abundance: -; CDR3nt: TGCAGCGTTGGGGTACAGGGGGCAGGGACTGAAGCTTTCTTT; CDR3aa: CSVGVQGAGTEAFF
j_gene: TRBJ1-5; d_gene: TRBD1; v_gene: TRBV29-1; abundance: few; CDR3nt: TGCAGCGTCAAAGGGGGCTTCAATCAGCCCCAGCATTTT; CDR3aa: CSVKGGFNQPQHF
j_gene: TRBJ2-2; d_gene: -; v_gene: TRBV29-1; abundance: -; CDR3nt: TGCAGCGTTAGTGTTGGGGGAGGCGGCGGGGAGCTGTTTTTT; CDR3aa: CSVSVGGGGGELFF
j_gene: TRBJ2-1; d_gene: TRBD2; v_gene: TRBV5-6; abundance: few; CDR3nt: TGTGCCAGCGGCCGGTCGGGACTAGGCAATGAGCAGTTCTTC; CDR3aa: CASGRSGLGNEQFF
j_gene: TRBJ2-5; d_gene: -; v_gene: TRBV29-1; abundance: many; CDR3nt: TGCAGCGTTCCCTGGACGGAAGAGACCCAGTACTTC; CDR3aa: CSVPWTEETQYF
j_gene: TRBJ2-1; d_gene: TRBD2; v_gene: TRBV7-9; abundance: -; CDR3nt: TGTGCCAGCAGACCACGGACGGGGGAGGGCCTCAATGAGCAGTTCTTC; CDR3aa: CASRPRTGEGLNEQFF
j_gene: TRBJ2-1; d_gene: TRBD2; v_gene: TRBV7-9; abundance: -; CDR3nt: TGTGCCAGCAATAAGCGGGGGGAATACAATGAGCAGTTCTTC; CDR3aa: CASNKRGEYNEQFF
j_gene: TRBJ2-7; d_gene: -; v_gene: TRBV20-1; abundance: -; CDR3nt: TGCAGTGCTAGAGCCTCCCAGCAGCAGCAGTACTTC; CDR3aa: CSARASQQQQYF
j_gene: TRBJ2-3; d_gene: TRBD2; v_gene: TRBV20-1; abundance: many; CDR3nt: TGCAGTGCTAGACCCGGGGGGGAGGCCGGTACGCAGTATTTT; CDR3aa: CSARPGGEAGTQYF
j_gene: TRBJ2-5; d_gene: -; v_gene: TRBV10-1; abundance: many; CDR3nt: TGCGCCAGCAGTGTTGCAGTATCTGAGACCCAGTACTTC; CDR3aa: CASSVAVSETQYF